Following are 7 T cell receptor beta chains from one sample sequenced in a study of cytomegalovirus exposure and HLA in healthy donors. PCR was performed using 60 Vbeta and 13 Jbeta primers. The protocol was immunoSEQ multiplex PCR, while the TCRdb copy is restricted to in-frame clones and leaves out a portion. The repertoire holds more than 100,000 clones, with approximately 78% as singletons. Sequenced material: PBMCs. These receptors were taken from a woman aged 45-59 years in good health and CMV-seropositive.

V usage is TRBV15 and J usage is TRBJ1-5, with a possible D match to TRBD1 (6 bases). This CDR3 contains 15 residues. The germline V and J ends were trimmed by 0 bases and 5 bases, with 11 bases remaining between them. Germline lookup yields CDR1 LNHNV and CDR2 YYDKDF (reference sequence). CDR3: CATSREQGLDQPQHF. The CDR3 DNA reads TGTGCCACCAGCAGAGAACAGGGTCTTGATCAGCCCCAGCATTTT.

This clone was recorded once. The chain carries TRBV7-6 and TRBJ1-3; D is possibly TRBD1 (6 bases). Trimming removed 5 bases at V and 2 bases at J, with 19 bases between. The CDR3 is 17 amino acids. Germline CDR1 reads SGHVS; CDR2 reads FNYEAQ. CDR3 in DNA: TGTGCCAGCAGCGCCATCCCTACAGGGTTGGCTGGAAACACCATATATTTT. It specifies CASSAIPTGLAGNTIYF.

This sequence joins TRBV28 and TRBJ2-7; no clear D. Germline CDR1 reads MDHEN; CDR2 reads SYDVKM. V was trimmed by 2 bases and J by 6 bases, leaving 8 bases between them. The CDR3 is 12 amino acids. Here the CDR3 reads CASSLNGREQYF. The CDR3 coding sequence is TGTGCCAGCAGTTTAAATGGGCGCGAGCAGTACTTC.

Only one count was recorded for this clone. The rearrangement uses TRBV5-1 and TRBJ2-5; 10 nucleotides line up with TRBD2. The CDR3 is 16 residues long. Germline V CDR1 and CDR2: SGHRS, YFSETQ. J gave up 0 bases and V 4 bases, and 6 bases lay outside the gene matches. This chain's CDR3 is CASSKGLARHQETQYF. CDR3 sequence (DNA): TGCGCCAGCAGCAAGGGACTAGCGAGACACCAAGAGACCCAGTACTTC.

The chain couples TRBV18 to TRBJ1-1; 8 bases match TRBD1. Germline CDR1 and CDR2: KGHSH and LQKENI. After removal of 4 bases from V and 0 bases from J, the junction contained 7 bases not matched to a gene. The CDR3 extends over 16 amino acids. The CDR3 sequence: CASSLAGGVMNTEAFF. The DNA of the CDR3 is TGTGCCAGCTCACTTGCAGGGGGCGTCATGAACACTGAAGCTTTCTTT.

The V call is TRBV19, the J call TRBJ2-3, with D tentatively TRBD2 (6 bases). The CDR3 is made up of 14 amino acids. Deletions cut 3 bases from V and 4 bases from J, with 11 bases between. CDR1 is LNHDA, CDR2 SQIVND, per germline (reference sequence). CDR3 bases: TGTGCCAGTAGTATCGTCACGGGGGCAGATACGCAGTATTTT. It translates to CASSIVTGADTQYF.

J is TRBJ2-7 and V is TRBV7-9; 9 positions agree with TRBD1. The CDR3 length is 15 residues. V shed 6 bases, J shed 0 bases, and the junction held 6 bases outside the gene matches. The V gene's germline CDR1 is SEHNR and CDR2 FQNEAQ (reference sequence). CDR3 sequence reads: CASSPGQGGSYEQYF. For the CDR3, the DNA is TGTGCCAGCAGTCCGGGACAGGGAGGCTCCTACGAGCAGTACTTC.